The following is a T cell receptor (beta chain) sequence with its context. V was pared by 5 bases and J by 3 bases, with 14 bases between. Germline CDR1 is MGHRA and CDR2 is YSYEKL. The CDR3 is 15 residues long. The source of the sample is a study of OX40 agonist ivuxolimab in advanced cancers. Turning to the study itself: Patients got intravenous ivuxolimab at 0.01 to 10 mg/kg every 2 weeks. Three patients had partial responses: one hepatocellular carcinoma, two cutaneous melanoma.

Profiled with immunoSEQ multiplex PCR; TCRdb holds only in-frame clones, not every one. This table has roughly 64,000 clones, approximately 79% appearing once. This specimen was CD4+ or CD8+ T cells sorted from blood, taken in a trial of the OX40 agonist ivuxolimab. The sequence came from an adult with an advanced solid tumor such as melanoma, head and neck, liver or kidney cancer. This chain connects TRBV4-1 to TRBJ2-1, with TRBD2 as a possible D gene (5 bases). The chain's CDR3 is CASSVGLQNYNEQFF. DNA for the CDR3: TGCGCCAGCAGCGTAGGACTCCAGAACTACAATGAGCAGTTCTTC.